The clone carrying this T cell receptor (beta chain) was detected only a few times. TCRdb re-analysed the 5' RACE reads in MiXCR, keeping a single row per CDR3 protein. Counted here are a few hundred thousand distinct CDR3 sequences, roughly 8.6% occurring once; the ten biggest clones make up roughly 15%. The data are from a study of T cells after yellow fever vaccination. Deletions cut 4 bases from V and 3 bases from J, with 11 bases between. Per germline, CDR1 SQVTM and CDR2 ANQGSEA. This CDR3 is built from 13 residues. The sequence came from a man between 18 and 35 years old who received the YFV17D yellow fever vaccine. Sample: PBMCs, taken more than 40 days after the first yellow fever vaccination. V is TRBV29-1 and J is TRBJ2-3; D possibly corresponds to TRBD1 (5 bases). The CDR3 loop is CSVGQGRTDTQYF. As DNA, the CDR3 is TGCAGCGTTGGGCAGGGCAGGACAGATACGCAGTATTTT.